This T cell receptor beta chain originates from a study of shared clonotypes between healthy human individuals. Study information: The cohort had two women and a few men, ages 18 to 49.

Sorted-subset replicate PCR reactions contained around 220 ng DNA, corresponding to about 30,000 T cell genomes. Sequencing was performed with immunoSEQ multiplex PCR; in TCRdb, only in-frame clones are kept and a portion is missing. The table has millions of clones, around 94% seen once. This CDR3 comprises 15 residues. The V end lost 1 base, the J end lost 4 bases, and 13 bases lay between the germline ends. From germline, CDR1 is GTSNPN and CDR2 SVGIG (reference sequence). The TCR comes from a man aged 18 to 30 in good health. This chain uses TRBV30 with TRBJ1-4; D possibly corresponds to TRBD1 (6 bases). Input material: naive CD4+ T cells sorted from blood. Subset noted: CD45RA+ positively selected. As DNA, the CDR3 is TGTGCCTGGAGTGCGATACAGGGAGGTAATGAAAAACTGTTTTTT. This sequence encodes CAWSAIQGGNEKLFF.